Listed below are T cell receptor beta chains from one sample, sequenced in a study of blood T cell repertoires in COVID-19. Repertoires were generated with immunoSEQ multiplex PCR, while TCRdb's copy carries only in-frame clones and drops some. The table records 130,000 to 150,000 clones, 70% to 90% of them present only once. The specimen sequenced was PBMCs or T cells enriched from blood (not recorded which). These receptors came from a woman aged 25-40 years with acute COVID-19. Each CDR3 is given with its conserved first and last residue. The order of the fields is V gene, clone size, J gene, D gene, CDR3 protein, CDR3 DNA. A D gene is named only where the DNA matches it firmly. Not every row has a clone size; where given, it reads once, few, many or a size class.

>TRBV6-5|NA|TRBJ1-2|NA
CASSYAGGTGYTF
TGTGCCAGCAGTTACGCGGGGGGAACTGGCTACACCTTC
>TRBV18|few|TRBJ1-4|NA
CASSLNGPPLNEKLFF
TGTGCCAGCTCCCTCAATGGGCCACCACTCAATGAAAAACTGTTTTTT
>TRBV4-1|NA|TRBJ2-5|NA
CASSQGRERQETQYF
TGCGCCAGCAGCCAAGGGAGGGAGCGGCAAGAGACCCAGTACTTC
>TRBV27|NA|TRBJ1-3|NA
CASTSQGLSGNTIYF
TGTGCCAGCACAAGCCAGGGGCTCTCTGGAAACACCATATATTTT
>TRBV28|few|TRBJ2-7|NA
CASREQGITEQYF
TGTGCCAGCAGGGAGCAGGGGATAACCGAGCAGTACTTC
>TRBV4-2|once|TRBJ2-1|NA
CASSQDTGISQFF
TGTGCCAGCAGCCAAGATACAGGAATATCTCAGTTCTTC
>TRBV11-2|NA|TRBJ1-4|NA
CASSSTGFTNEKLFF
TGTGCCAGCAGCTCAACAGGCTTTACTAATGAAAAACTGTTTTTT
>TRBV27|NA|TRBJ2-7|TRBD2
CASSRGTSWAYEQYF
TGTGCCAGCAGCCGCGGGACTAGCTGGGCCTACGAGCAGTACTTC
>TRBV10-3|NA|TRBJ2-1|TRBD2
CAISESGLAGYNEQFF
TGTGCCATCAGTGAGTCCGGACTAGCGGGGTACAATGAGCAGTTCTTC
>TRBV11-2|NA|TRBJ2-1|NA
CASSRTGSYNEQFF
TGTGCCAGCAGCCGTACAGGGTCCTACAATGAGCAGTTCTTC
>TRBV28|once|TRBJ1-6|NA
CASTLAGRDSNSPLHF
TGTGCCAGCACCCTCGCAGGGAGGGATAGTAATTCACCCCTCCACTTT
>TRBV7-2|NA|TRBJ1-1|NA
CASSARQLATEAFF
TGTGCCAGCAGCGCACGACAGTTAGCAACTGAAGCTTTCTTT
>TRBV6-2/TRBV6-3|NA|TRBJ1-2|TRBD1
CASSYGQVGYTF
TGTGCCAGCAGTTACGGACAGGTTGGCTACACCTTC
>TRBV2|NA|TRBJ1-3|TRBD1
CASSDARGLLSGNTIYF
TGTGCCAGCAGTGATGCCAGGGGGTTACTCTCTGGAAACACCATATATTTT
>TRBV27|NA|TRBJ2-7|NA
CASSLSARKVTYEQYF
TGTGCCAGCAGTTTATCGGCTAGGAAGGTCACCTACGAGCAGTACTTC
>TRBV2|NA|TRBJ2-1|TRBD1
CASSLDRANNEQFF
TGTGCCAGCAGCCTGGACAGGGCGAACAATGAGCAGTTCTTC
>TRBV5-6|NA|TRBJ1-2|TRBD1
CASSLEARGIGGYTF
TGTGCCAGCAGCTTGGAGGCCAGGGGGATAGGCGGCTACACCTTC
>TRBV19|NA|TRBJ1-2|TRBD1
CASSRDRAAGYTF
TGTGCCAGTAGTAGAGACAGGGCGGCTGGCTACACCTTC
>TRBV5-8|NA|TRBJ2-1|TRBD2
CASSPGTSGRASYNEQFF
TGTGCCAGCAGCCCCGGGACTAGCGGGAGGGCCTCCTACAATGAGCAGTTCTTC
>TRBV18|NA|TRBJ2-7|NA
CASSLAGTGAYEQYF
TGTGCCAGCTCCCTAGCGGGGACAGGGGCCTACGAGCAGTACTTC
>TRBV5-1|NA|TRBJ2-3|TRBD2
CASSLDPWASGTRTDTQYF
TGCGCCAGCAGCTTGGACCCCTGGGCTAGCGGGACGCGGACAGATACGCAGTATTTT
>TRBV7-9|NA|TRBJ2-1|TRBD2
CASSPLAGVLYNEQFF
TGTGCCAGCAGCCCCCTAGCGGGAGTGCTCTACAATGAGCAGTTCTTC
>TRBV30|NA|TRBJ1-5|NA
CAWSVGQASNQPQHF
TGTGCCTGGAGTGTGGGTCAGGCTAGCAATCAGCCCCAGCATTTT
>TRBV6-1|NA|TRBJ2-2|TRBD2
CASRPTSDTGELFF
TGTGCCAGCAGGCCCACTAGCGACACCGGGGAGCTGTTTTTT
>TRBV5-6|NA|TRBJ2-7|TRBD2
CASSFPGREGSYEQYF
TGTGCCAGCAGCTTCCCGGGAAGGGAGGGGTCCTACGAGCAGTACTTC
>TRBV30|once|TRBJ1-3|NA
CAWSVSGRNTIYF
TGTGCCTGGAGTGTTTCCGGGAGGAACACCATATATTTT
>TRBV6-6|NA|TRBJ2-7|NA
CAHRDTRGYEQYF
TGTGCCCATAGGGACACTAGGGGCTACGAGCAGTACTTC
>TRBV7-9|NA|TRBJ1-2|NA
CAESIDYGYTF
TGTGCCGAGTCGATCGACTATGGCTACACCTTC
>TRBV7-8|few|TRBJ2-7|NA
CASQELPGSAYEQYF
TGTGCCAGCCAGGAGTTGCCCGGGAGCGCCTACGAGCAGTACTTC
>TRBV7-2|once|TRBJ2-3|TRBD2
CASRRLAGRFTDTQYF
TGTGCCAGCAGGAGACTAGCGGGCAGATTCACAGATACGCAGTATTTT
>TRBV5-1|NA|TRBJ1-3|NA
CASSLGGISGNTIYF
TGCGCCAGCAGCTTGGGCGGAATTTCTGGAAACACCATATATTTT
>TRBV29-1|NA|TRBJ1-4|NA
CSVEDFEKLFF
TGCAGCGTTGAAGACTTTGAAAAACTGTTTTTT
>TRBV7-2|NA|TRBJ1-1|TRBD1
CASSLVGGQGRTEAFF
TGTGCCAGCAGCTTAGTGGGGGGACAGGGTCGCACTGAAGCTTTCTTT
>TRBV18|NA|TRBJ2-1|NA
CASSPFHRQPYNEQFF
TGTGCCAGCTCACCCTTCCACAGACAACCCTACAATGAGCAGTTCTTC
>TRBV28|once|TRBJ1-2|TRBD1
CASSVFISRTGANNYGYTF
TGTGCCAGCAGTGTGTTTATATCCAGGACAGGGGCAAATAACTATGGCTACACCTTC
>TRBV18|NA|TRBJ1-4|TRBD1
CASSPTGVDEKLFF
TGTGCCAGCTCCCCAACAGGGGTTGATGAAAAACTGTTTTTT
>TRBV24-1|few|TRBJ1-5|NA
CATSGRGAQPQHF
TGTGCCACCAGTGGCCGCGGGGCTCAGCCCCAGCATTTT
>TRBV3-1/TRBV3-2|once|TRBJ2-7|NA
CASSQDLRTAYYEQYF
TGTGCCAGCAGCCAAGATCTAAGGACTGCCTACTACGAGCAGTACTTC
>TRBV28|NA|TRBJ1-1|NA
CASSLQGGNTEAFF
TGTGCCAGCAGTCTACAGGGCGGGAACACTGAAGCTTTCTTT
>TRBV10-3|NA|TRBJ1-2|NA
CAISDLFYGYTF
TGTGCCATCAGTGATTTATTTTATGGCTACACCTTC
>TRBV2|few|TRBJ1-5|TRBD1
CASSGVAQGVRGNQPQHF
TGTGCCAGCAGCGGCGTGGCTCAGGGGGTTCGGGGCAATCAGCCCCAGCATTTT
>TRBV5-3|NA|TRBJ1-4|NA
CARSVNRVQFF
TGTGCCAGAAGCGTGAACAGGGTCCAGTTTTTT
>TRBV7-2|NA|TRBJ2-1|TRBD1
CASSGQGVDEQFF
TGTGCCAGCAGCGGACAGGGTGTCGATGAGCAGTTCTTC